Presented here are 7 T cell receptor beta chains from one specimen sequenced in a study of T-cell memory formation after mild COVID-19. TCRdb re-analysed the 5' RACE reads in MiXCR, keeping a single row per CDR3 protein. The repertoire holds approximately 60,000 distinct CDR3 sequences, with more than 8% as singletons. What was sequenced was PBMCs or a T cell subset sorted from them (not recorded which). The receptors shown here come from a man aged 18 to 30 who had mild COVID-19 (a few samples of this study predate the infection). Cell type and time point are not known.

The chain uses TRBV5-1 and TRBJ2-2; D may match TRBD1 or TRBD2 (5 bases each). This CDR3 has 16 amino acids. Trimming cost V 5 bases and J 5 bases, with 19 bases left between them. CDR1 is SGHRS, CDR2 YFSETQ, per germline. This chain's CDR3 is CASSIQSGTPTGELFF. CDR3 coding DNA: TGCGCCAGCAGTATTCAATCCGGGACCCCTACCGGGGAGCTGTTTTTT.

This clonotype was seen a few times. The gene calls are TRBV12-3 or TRBV12-4 and TRBJ2-1; 7 bases line up with TRBD2. CDR3 length: 16 residues. Trimming removed 6 bases from V and 10 bases from J; junction bases left unmatched: 18. CDR3 residues: CASSYFSTGTTLEQFF. The CDR3 DNA reads as TGTGCCAGCAGCTACTTCAGTACCGGGACTACACTCGAGCAGTTCTTC.

This clonotype has more than one count but fewer than ten. V and J are TRBV3-1 and TRBJ1-2; 9 bases match TRBD1. The germline V gene encodes CDR1 LGHDT and CDR2 YNNKEL (reference sequence). The J segment lost 3 bases and the V segment lost 6 bases, leaving 2 bases of the junction unmatched. This CDR3 is 13 amino acids long. The CDR3: CASRRTGDYGYTF. The CDR3 nucleotides are TGTGCCAGCAGACGGACAGGGGACTATGGCTACACCTTC.

The chain carries TRBV3-1 and TRBJ2-1, with unresolved D. The CDR3 consists of 15 residues. The V gene's germline CDR1 is LGHDT and CDR2 YNNKEL (reference sequence). Trimming cost V 5 bases and J 2 bases, with 13 bases left between them. The CDR3 region is CASSSGPATYNEQFF. The CDR3 coding sequence is TGTGCCAGCAGCTCCGGACCGGCAACCTACAATGAGCAGTTCTTC.

This clonotype was counted at least ten times. The J gene is TRBJ2-5, the V gene TRBV5-1; no clear D. Germline V CDR1 and CDR2: SGHRS, YFSETQ. CDR3 size: 15 residues. With 0 bases removed from V and 2 bases from J, the gap between germline ends came to 11 bases. The CDR3 region has the DNA TGCGCCAGCAGCTTGGGAGACATCGCTCAAGAGACCCAGTACTTC. Translation gives CASSLGDIAQETQYF.

This clonotype showed up just a few times. It may be a read error: a sequence one base away is much more abundant. The chain employs TRBV4-3 and TRBJ1-1; D ambiguous. With 0 bases removed from V and 4 bases from J, the gap between germline ends came to 6 bases. Germline values: CDR1 LGHNA, CDR2 YSLEER. The CDR3 runs to 13 residues. CDR3 bases: TGCGCCAGCAGCCAAGATCGGACCACTGAAGCTTTCTTT. Its translation is CASSQDRTTEAFF.

This clonotype was detected many times. The chain links TRBV6-5 to TRBJ1-6; tentative D call: TRBD1 (5 bases). This CDR3 comprises 13 residues. Deletions cut 6 bases from V and 8 bases from J, with 11 bases between. CDR1 and CDR2 (germline): MNHEY, SVGAGI. The CDR3 is CASSSGGHSPLHF. The CDR3 DNA reads as TGTGCCAGCAGCTCCGGGGGTCATTCACCCCTCCACTTT.